The clone carrying this T cell receptor (beta chain) was seen more than once but under ten times. Antigen unknown. Here the gene names and germline are mouse. The read ends 4 residues early relative to the CDR3; the germline J gene fills the gap. V lost 0 bases to trimming and J lost 3 bases; unmatched junction nucleotides: 8. The length of the CDR3 is 18 residues. In germline, CDR1 is NSQYPW, CDR2 LRSPGD (reference sequence). The sample comes from a study of CD8+ T cells in alopecia areata. Study summary: The authors grafted skin from approximately 6-12-month-old C3H/HeJ donors with spontaneous alopecia onto roughly 6-10-week-old female C3H/HeJ mice. Study results and caveats: Scalp sample data also include resident alphabeta T cells from normal skin.

In each case, RNA was isolated and then reverse transcribed into cDNA as the sequencing template. TCRdb keeps only in-frame clones here, not all; method: immunoSEQ multiplex PCR. The repertoire has about 270,000 clones, none seen only once; the ten largest take approximately 1.2%. Pooled cells of cutaneous lymph node origin were sorted on CD4, CD8alpha, NKG2D, NKG2ACE and other markers. The chain recombines TRBV1 with TRBJ2-1, with 10 bases identical to TRBD1. The receptor was isolated from a C3H/HeJ mouse with alopecia areata. For this mouse line, the MHC haplotype is H2-k. The specimen sequenced was CD4+ T cells sorted from a lymph node. The CDR3: CTCSAEPGQGWGYAEQFF. CDR3 DNA, as far as it was read: TGCACCTGCAGTGCAGAACCGGGACAGGGGTGGGGCTATGCT.